This TCR beta chain is from a study of T cells in Graves' hyperthyroidism and ophthalmopathy. This clonotype has at least ten counts. Its target is unknown. A patient was excluded if there was uncontrolled infection, other autoimmune disease, pregnancy or lactation. Each 10 ml fresh peripheral blood draw supplied the PBMCs. Authors of the study amplified TCR beta CDR3 regions from RNA transcripts. First-round RT-PCR with HTBI primers amplified the TCR CDR3 region. TCRdb re-derived calls from the multiplex PCR reads in MiXCR, one entry per CDR3 protein. The data contain hundreds of thousands of distinct CDR3 sequences, over 15% of them singletons. Study-wide findings and caveats: Ophthalmopathy was identified by the model a median approximately 6.4 months ahead of onset. Most thyroid clonotypes that were expanded above 0.001 also turned up in blood.

V was trimmed by 3 bases and J by 4 bases, leaving 14 bases between them. Per the germline V gene, CDR1 is DFQATT and CDR2 is SNEGSKA (reference sequence). The CDR3 consists of 14 residues. The clonotype was recovered from a woman in her 50s with Graves' hyperthyroidism that later progressed to Graves' ophthalmopathy. The gene calls are TRBV20-1 and TRBJ2-3; the D call may be TRBD1 or TRBD2 (6 bases each). Input material: blood. In DNA form, the CDR3 reads TGCAGTGCTAGTAAGGAGGGGGGACCAGATACGCAGTATTTT. It specifies CSASKEGGPDTQYF.